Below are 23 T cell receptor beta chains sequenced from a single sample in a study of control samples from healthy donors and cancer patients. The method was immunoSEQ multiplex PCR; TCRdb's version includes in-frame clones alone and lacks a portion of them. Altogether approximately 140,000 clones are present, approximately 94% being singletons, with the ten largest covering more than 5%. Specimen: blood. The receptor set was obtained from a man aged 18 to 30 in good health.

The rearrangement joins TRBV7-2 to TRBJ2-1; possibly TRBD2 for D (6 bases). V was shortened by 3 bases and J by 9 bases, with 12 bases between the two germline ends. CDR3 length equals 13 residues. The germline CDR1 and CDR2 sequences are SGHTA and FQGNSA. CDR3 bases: TGTGCCAGCAGCTTTGGGGGGAAGGGTGAGCAGTTCTTC. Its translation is CASSFGGKGEQFF.

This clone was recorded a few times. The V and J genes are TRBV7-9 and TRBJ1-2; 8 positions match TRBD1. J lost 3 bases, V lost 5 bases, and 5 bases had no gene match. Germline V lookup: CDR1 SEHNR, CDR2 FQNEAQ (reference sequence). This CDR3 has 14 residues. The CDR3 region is CASSTQDRDYGYTF. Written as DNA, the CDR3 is TGTGCCAGCAGCACCCAGGACAGGGACTATGGCTACACCTTC.

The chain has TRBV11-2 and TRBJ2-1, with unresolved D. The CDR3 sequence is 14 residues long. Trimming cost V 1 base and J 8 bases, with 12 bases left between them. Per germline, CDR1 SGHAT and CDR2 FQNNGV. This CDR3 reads CASSLGSIADEQFF. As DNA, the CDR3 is TGTGCCAGCAGCTTAGGGTCAATAGCCGATGAGCAGTTCTTC.

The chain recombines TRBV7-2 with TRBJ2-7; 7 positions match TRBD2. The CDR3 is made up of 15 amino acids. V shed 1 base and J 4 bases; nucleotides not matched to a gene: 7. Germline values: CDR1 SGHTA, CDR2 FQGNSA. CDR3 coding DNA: TGTGCCAGCAGCTTAGTCAGGGCTAGCGGATACGAGCAGTACTTC. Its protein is CASSLVRASGYEQYF.

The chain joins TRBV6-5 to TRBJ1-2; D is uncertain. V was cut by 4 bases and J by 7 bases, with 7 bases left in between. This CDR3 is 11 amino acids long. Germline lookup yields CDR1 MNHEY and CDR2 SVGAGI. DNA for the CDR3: TGTGCCAGCAGTTCCTCTGGTGGCTACACCTTC. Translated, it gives CASSSSGGYTF.

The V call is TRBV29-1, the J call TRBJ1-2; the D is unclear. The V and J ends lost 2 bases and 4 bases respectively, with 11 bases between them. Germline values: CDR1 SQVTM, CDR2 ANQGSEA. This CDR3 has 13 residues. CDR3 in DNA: TGCAGCGTTGAACGGGTCCGTGGCTATGGCTACACCTTC. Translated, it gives CSVERVRGYGYTF.

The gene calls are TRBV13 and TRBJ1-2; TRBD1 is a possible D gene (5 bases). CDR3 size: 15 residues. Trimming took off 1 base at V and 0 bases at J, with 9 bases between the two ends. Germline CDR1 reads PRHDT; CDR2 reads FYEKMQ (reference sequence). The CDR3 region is CASSLEGNPNYGYTF. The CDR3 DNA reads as TGTGCCAGCAGCTTAGAGGGGAACCCTAACTATGGCTACACCTTC.

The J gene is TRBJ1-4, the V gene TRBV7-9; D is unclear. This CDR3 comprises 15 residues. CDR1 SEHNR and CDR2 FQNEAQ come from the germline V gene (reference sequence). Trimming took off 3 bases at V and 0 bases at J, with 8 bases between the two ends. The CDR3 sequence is CASSLGSPTNEKLFF. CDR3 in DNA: TGTGCCAGCAGCTTGGGCAGCCCAACTAATGAAAAACTGTTTTTT.

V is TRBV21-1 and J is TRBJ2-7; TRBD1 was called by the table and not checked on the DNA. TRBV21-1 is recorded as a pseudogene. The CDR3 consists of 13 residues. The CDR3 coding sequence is TGTGCCCGAGCGACAGGGATCTCCTACGAGCAGTACTTC. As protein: CARATGISYEQYF.

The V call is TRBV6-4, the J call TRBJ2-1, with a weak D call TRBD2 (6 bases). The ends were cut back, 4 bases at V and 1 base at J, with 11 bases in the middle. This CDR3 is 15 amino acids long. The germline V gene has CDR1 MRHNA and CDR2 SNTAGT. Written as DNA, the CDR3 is TGTGCCAGCAGTGTGGAGGGCCGTTCCTACAATGAGCAGTTCTTC. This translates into CASSVEGRSYNEQFF.

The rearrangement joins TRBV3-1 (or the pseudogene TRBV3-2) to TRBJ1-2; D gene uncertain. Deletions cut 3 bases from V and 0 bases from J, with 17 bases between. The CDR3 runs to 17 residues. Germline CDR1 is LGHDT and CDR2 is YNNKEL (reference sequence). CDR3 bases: TGTGCCAGCAGCCAGGAGGGTAGGGTTTTAGCTAACTATGGCTACACCTTC. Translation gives CASSQEGRVLANYGYTF.

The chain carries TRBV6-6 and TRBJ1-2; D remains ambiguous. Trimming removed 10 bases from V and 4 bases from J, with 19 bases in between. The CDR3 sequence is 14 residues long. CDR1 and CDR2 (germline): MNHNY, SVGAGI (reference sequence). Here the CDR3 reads CATQFGVGVYGYTF. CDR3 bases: TGTGCCACCCAGTTCGGGGTTGGTGTCTATGGCTACACCTTC.

The CDR3, as DNA: TGCGCCAGCAGCTTGGGTTTCTCTCTCGCGTCTGATAATTCACCCCTCCACTTT. Its translation is CASSLGFSLASDNSPLHF. The J gene is TRBJ1-6, the V gene TRBV5-1; D unclear. The V and J ends lost 0 bases and 5 bases respectively, with 18 bases between them. This CDR3 contains 18 residues. Germline CDR1 and CDR2: SGHRS and YFSETQ.

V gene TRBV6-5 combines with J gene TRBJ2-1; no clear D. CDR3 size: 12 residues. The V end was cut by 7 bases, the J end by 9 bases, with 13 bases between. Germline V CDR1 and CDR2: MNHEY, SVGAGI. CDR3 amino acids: CASMKTTGEQFF. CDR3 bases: TGTGCCAGCATGAAGACAACGGGTGAGCAGTTCTTC.

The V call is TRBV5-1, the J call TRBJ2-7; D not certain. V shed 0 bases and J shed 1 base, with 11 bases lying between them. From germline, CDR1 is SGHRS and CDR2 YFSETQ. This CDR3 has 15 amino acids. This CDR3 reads CASSLDVLGSYEQYF. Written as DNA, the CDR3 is TGCGCCAGCAGCTTGGACGTACTCGGGTCCTACGAGCAGTACTTC.

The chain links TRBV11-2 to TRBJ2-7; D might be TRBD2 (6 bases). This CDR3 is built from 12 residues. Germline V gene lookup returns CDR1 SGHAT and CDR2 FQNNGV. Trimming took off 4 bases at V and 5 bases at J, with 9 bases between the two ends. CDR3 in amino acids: CASSSTGDEQYF. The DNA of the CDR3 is TGTGCCAGCAGCTCGACGGGGGACGAGCAGTACTTC.

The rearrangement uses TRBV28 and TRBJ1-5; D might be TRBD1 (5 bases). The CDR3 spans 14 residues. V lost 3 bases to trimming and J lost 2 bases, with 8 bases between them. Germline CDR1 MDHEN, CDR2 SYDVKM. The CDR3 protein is CASSFPGRNQPQHF. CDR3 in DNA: TGTGCCAGCAGTTTTCCGGGACGCAATCAGCCCCAGCATTTT.

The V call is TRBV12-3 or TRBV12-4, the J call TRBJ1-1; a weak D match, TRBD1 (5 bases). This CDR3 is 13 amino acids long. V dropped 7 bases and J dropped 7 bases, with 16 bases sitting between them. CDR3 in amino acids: CASTRPRDLEAFF. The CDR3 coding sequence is TGTGCCAGCACTAGGCCCAGGGATCTTGAAGCTTTCTTT.

The CDR3 DNA reads TGTGCCTGGAGTGTACAAAGGGCTATGAGTGGGAAACTGTTTTTT. This encodes CAWSVQRAMSGKLFF. V and J are TRBV30 and TRBJ1-4, with D unresolved. The length of the CDR3 is 15 residues. Trimming took off 0 bases at V and 11 bases at J, with 19 bases between the two ends. Germline values: CDR1 GTSNPN, CDR2 SVGIG (reference sequence).

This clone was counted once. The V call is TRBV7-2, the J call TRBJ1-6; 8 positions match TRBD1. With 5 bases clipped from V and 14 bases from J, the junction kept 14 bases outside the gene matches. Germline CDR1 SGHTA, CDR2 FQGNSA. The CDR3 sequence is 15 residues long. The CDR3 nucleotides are TGTGCCAGCAGCACAACATGGACAGGGCCCTCGGCCCTCCACTTT. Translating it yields CASSTTWTGPSALHF.

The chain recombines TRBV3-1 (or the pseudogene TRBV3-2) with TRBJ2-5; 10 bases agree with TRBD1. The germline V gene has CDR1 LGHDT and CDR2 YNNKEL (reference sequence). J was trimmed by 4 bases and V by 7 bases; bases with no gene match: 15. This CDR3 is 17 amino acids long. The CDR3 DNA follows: TGTGCCAGCACCCGTACCCGCAGACAGGGGGCGCGAGAGACCCAGTACTTC. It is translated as CASTRTRRQGARETQYF.

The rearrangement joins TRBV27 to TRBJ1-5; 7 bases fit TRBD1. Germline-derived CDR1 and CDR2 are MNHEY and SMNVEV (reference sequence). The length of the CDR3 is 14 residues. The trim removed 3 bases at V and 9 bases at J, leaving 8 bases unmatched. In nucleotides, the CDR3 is TGTGCCAGCAGTTTCCTCCGGGACAGTCGGCCCCAGCATTTT. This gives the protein CASSFLRDSRPQHF.

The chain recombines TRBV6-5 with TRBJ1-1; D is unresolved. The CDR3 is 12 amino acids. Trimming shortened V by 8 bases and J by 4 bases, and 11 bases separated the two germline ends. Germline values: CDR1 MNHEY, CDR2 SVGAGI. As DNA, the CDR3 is TGTGCCAGCGAGAGGGAGGGCACTGAAGCTTTCTTT. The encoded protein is CASEREGTEAFF.